The entry below gives a single TCR delta chain sequence along with its context. Its specificity is unknown. Translating this DNA gives a protein that differs at residue 14 from the TCRdb one, which belongs to a much larger clone; a read error is likely, and the protein shown is this translation. The germline CDR1 and CDR2 sequences are TSWWSYY and QGS. This CDR3 has 16 residues. This sample stems from a study of γδ T cells in repeated Plasmodium falciparum infection. Study at large: Four controlled malaria infections with P. falciparum NF54 spanned roughly 97 weeks. Samples were taken at baseline, before some infections, and 21 days after each. Study outcomes and limitations: Vgamma9/Vdelta2+ T cells showed a stable polyclonal repertoire with shared TCRgamma sequences. Repeated controlled infections reportedly drove waves of new clonotype selection in Vdelta2-negative, mostly Vdelta1+, gammadelta repertoires.

TCRdb ran CATT on the multiplex PCR reads. The table lists roughly 50,000 delta-chain clones, 1.5% to 2% of them singletons, with roughly 8.6% in the top ten. Vgamma9/Vdelta2+ and Vdelta2-negative gammadelta T cells were flow-sorted from PBMC for bulk sequencing. For the V gene the call is TRDV1; the J gene has no call; TRDD3 is taken as the D call from the table, unchecked against the DNA. The TCR sequence derives from a pool of human donors (malaria-infected and uninfected, not separated). The sample consisted of gamma-delta T cells from blood. Written as DNA, the CDR3 is TGTGCTCTTGGGGAGCTCAACTGGGGGATAACCGATAAACCCATCTTT. Amino acids: CALGELNWGITDKPIF.